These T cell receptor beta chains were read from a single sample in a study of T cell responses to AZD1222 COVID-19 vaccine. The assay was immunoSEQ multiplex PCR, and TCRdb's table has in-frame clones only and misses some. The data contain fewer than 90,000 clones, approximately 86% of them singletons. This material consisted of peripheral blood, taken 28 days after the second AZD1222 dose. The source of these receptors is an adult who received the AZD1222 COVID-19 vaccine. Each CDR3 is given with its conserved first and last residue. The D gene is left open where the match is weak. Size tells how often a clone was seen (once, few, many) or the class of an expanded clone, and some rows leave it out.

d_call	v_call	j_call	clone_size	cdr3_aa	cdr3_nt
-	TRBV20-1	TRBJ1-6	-	CSASQPDTYNSPLHF	TGCAGTGCTAGTCAGCCGGACACCTATAATTCACCCCTCCACTTT
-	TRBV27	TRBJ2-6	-	CASSLTLVGFSGANVLTF	TGTGCCAGCAGTTTGACCCTAGTGGGATTCTCTGGGGCCAACGTCCTGACTTTC
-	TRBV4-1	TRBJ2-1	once	CASSGYSYNEQFF	TGCGCCAGCAGCGGATACTCCTACAATGAGCAGTTCTTC
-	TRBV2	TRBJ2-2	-	CASRQEGRSEGGTNTGELFF	TGTGCCAGCAGACAAGAAGGGCGTAGTGAGGGGGGAACCAACACCGGGGAGCTGTTTTTT
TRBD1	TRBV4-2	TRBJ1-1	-	CASSQGGGAGGRTEAFF	TGTGCCAGCAGCCAAGGTGGAGGTGCAGGGGGACGGACTGAAGCTTTCTTT
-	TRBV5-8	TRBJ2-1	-	CASSLSGEAHNEQFF	TGTGCCAGCAGCTTATCGGGGGAGGCACACAATGAGCAGTTCTTC
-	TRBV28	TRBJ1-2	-	CASSFQGRRNYGYTF	TGTGCCAGCAGTTTTCAAGGCAGAAGGAACTATGGCTACACCTTC
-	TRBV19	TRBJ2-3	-	CASTAATDTQYF	TGTGCCAGTACTGCAGCAACAGATACGCAGTATTTT
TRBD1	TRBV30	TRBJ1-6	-	CAWKGDRGKSPLHF	TGTGCCTGGAAGGGGGACAGGGGAAAATCACCCCTCCACTTT
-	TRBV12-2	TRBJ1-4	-	CASRQVPTNEKLFF	TGTGCAAGTCGCCAAGTTCCCACTAATGAAAAACTGTTTTTT
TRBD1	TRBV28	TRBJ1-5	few	CAADRKFGNQPQHF	TGTGCCGCGGACAGGAAGTTTGGCAATCAGCCCCAGCATTTT
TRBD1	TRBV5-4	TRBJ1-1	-	CASTRTGGFPEAFF	TGTGCCAGCACCCGGACAGGGGGGTTCCCTGAAGCTTTCTTT
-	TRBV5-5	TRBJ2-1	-	CASSYQGSSYNEQFF	TGTGCCAGCAGCTATCAGGGAAGCTCCTACAATGAGCAGTTCTTC
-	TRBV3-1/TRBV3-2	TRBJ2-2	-	CASSMYPGELFF	TGTGCCAGCAGCATGTACCCCGGGGAGCTGTTTTTT
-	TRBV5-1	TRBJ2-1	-	CASKGRAINPNEQFF	TGCGCCAGCAAGGGGCGGGCCATAAACCCCAATGAGCAGTTCTTC
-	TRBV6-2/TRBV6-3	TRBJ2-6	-	CASGPRRAGESPGANVLTF	TGTGCCAGCGGCCCCCGTCGGGCAGGGGAATCTCCTGGGGCCAACGTCCTGACTTTC
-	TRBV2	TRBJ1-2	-	CASSVRAGAHGYTF	TGTGCCAGCAGTGTTAGGGCAGGGGCTCATGGCTACACCTTC
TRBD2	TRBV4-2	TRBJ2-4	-	CASSQDETSGRGDIQYF	TGTGCCAGCAGCCAAGATGAGACTAGCGGGAGAGGGGACATTCAGTACTTC
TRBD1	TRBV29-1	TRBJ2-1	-	CSASGQGGGNEQFF	TGCAGCGCCTCCGGACAGGGTGGGGGCAATGAGCAGTTCTTC
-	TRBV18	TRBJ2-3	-	CASSPSNPTDTQYF	TGTGCCAGCTCACCTAGCAACCCGACAGATACGCAGTATTTT
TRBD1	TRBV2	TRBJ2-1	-	CASSRSPGTGLYNEQFF	TGTGCCAGCAGTCGCTCCCCCGGGACAGGGCTCTACAATGAGCAGTTCTTC
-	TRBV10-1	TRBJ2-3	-	CASSQNLRADTQYF	TGCGCCAGCAGTCAAAACCTCAGAGCGGATACGCAGTATTTT
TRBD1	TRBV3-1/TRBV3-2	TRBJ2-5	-	CASSRDRLQETQYF	TGTGCCAGCAGCAGGGACAGATTACAAGAGACCCAGTACTTC
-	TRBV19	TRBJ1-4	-	CATSGTSFNEKLFF	TGTGCCACCTCGGGGACCTCTTTTAATGAAAAACTGTTTTTT
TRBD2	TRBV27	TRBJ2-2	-	CASGLAGGWTGELFF	TGTGCCAGCGGCCTGGCGGGAGGGTGGACCGGGGAGCTGTTTTTT
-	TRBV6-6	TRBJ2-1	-	CASSHLTSYNEQFF	TGTGCCAGCAGCCACCTCACTAGCTACAATGAGCAGTTCTTC
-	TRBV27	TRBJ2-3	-	CASSFRSWQIGPDTQYF	TGTGCCAGCAGTTTCCGGAGTTGGCAAATAGGACCAGATACGCAGTATTTT
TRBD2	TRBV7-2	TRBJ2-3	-	CASSLAPPSGRRTDTQYF	TGTGCCAGCAGCTTAGCTCCGCCTAGCGGGAGGCGCACAGATACGCAGTATTTT
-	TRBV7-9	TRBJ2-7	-	CASSLGLDPERQYF	TGTGCCAGCAGCTTAGGTCTAGACCCAGAGAGGCAGTACTTC
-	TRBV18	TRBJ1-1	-	CASSLSLSTAFF	TGTGCCAGCTCACTATCATTGTCGACGGCTTTCTTT
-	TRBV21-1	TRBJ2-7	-	CASSKRPGRALISYEQYF	TGTGCCAGCAGCAAACGCCCTGGCAGGGCCCTCATCTCCTACGAGCAGTACTTC
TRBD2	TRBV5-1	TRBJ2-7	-	CASSRAGLAEAYEQYF	TGCGCCAGCAGCAGGGCCGGACTAGCGGAGGCCTACGAGCAGTACTTC
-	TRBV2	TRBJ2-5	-	CASTGQLSETQYF	TGTGCCAGCACCGGACAGCTTTCAGAGACCCAGTACTTC
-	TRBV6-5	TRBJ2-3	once	CASPRAGDTQYF	TGTGCCAGCCCTAGGGCAGGGGATACGCAGTATTTT
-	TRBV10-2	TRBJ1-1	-	CASYRGRGDEAFF	TGCGCCAGCTATCGGGGGAGAGGAGATGAAGCTTTCTTT
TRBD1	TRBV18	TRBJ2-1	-	CASSPTGAYNEQFF	TGTGCCAGCTCACCGACAGGGGCTTACAATGAGCAGTTCTTC
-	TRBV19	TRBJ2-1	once	CASSIAPRFEQFF	TGTGCCAGTAGTATAGCGCCTAGGTTTGAGCAGTTCTTC
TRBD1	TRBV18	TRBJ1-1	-	CASSPTGPVNTEAFF	TGTGCCAGCTCACCGACAGGGCCTGTGAACACTGAAGCTTTCTTT
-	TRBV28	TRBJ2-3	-	CASSTRSDTQYF	TGTGCCAGCAGTACCCGTTCAGATACGCAGTATTTT
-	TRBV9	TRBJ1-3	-	CASSVGRGSGNTIYF	TGTGCCAGCAGCGTAGGGCGGGGGAGTGGAAACACCATATATTTT
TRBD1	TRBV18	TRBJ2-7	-	CASSLGQGIYEQYF	TGTGCCAGCTCACTGGGACAGGGAATTTACGAGCAGTACTTC
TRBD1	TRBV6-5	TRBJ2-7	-	CASSRDRASSYEQYF	TGTGCCAGCAGCCGGGACAGGGCGAGCTCCTACGAGCAGTACTTC
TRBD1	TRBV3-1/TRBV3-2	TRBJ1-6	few	CASSPGGGSSPLHF	TGTGCCAGCAGCCCAGGGGGGGGCTCTTCACCCCTCCACTTT
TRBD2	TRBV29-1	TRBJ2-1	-	CSVEGLASNEQFF	TGCAGCGTTGAGGGACTAGCGAGCAATGAGCAGTTCTTC
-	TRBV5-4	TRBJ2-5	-	CASTIGGRGQYQETQYF	TGTGCCAGCACCATCGGCGGGCGGGGTCAGTACCAAGAGACCCAGTACTTC
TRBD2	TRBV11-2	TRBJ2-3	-	CASSSNPGLAGGTDTQYF	TGTGCCAGCAGCTCGAACCCCGGACTAGCGGGAGGCACAGATACGCAGTATTTT
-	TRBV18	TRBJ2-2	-	CASSPPSVAGELFF	TGTGCCAGCTCACCACCCTCGGTTGCCGGGGAGCTGTTTTTT
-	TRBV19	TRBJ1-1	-	CASSINGVKNTEAFF	TGTGCCAGTAGTATCAATGGAGTAAAGAACACTGAAGCTTTCTTT
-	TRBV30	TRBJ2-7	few	CAWTKGGTLYEQYF	TGTGCCTGGACCAAAGGGGGGACCCTCTACGAGCAGTACTTC
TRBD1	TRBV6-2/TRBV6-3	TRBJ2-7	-	CASSYGDRANYEQYF	TGTGCCAGCAGTTACGGGGACAGGGCAAACTACGAGCAGTACTTC
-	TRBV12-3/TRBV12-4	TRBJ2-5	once	CASRGAETQYF	TGTGCCAGCAGGGGTGCGGAGACCCAGTACTTC
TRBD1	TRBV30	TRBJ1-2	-	CAWSQRGTGGAGYTF	TGTGCCTGGAGTCAACGGGGGACAGGGGGCGCGGGCTACACCTTC
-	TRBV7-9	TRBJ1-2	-	CASSFGTGYGYTF	TGTGCCAGCAGCTTCGGGACGGGGTATGGCTACACCTTC
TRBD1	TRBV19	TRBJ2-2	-	CATKQGGNTGELFF	TGTGCCACTAAACAGGGGGGGAACACCGGGGAGCTGTTTTTT
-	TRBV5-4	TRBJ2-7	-	CASSSPYEQYF	TGTGCCAGCAGCTCTCCCTACGAGCAGTACTTC
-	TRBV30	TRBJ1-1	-	CAWSKFGGAEAFF	TGTGCCTGGAGTAAGTTTGGGGGCGCTGAAGCTTTCTTT
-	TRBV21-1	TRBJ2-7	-	CASRTDRGGNEQYF	TGTGCCAGCAGGACTGACAGGGGAGGTAACGAGCAGTACTTC
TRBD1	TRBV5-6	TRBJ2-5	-	CASSLRTGVGETQYF	TGTGCCAGCAGCTTGAGAACAGGGGTTGGAGAGACCCAGTACTTC
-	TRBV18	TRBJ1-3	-	CASTKGPGGAGNTIYF	TGTGCCAGCACCAAAGGCCCGGGAGGGGCTGGAAACACCATATATTTT